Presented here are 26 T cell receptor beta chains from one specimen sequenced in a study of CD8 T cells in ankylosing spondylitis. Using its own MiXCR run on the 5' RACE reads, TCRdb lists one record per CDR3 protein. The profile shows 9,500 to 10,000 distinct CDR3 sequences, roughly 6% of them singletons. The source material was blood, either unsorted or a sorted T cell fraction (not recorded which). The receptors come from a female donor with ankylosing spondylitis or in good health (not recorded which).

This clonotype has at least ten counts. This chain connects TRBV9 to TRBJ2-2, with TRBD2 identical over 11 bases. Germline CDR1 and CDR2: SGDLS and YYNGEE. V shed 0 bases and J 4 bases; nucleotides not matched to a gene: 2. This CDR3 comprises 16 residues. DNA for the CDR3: TGTGCCAGCAGCGTAGATAGCGGGAGGGTCACCGGGGAGCTGTTTTTT. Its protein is CASSVDSGRVTGELFF.

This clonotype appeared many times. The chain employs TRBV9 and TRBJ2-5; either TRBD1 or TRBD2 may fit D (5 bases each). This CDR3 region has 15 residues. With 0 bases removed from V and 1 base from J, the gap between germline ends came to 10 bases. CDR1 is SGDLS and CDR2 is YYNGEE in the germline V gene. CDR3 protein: CASSVEGDPQETQYF. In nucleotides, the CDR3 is TGTGCCAGCAGCGTAGAAGGGGACCCCCAAGAGACCCAGTACTTC.

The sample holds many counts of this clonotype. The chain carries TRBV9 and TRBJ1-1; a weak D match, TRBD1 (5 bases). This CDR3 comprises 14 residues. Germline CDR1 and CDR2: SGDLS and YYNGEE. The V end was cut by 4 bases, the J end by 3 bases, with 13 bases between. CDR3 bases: TGTGCCAGCAGCTCGGACATCGGATACACTGAAGCTTTCTTT. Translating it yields CASSSDIGYTEAFF.

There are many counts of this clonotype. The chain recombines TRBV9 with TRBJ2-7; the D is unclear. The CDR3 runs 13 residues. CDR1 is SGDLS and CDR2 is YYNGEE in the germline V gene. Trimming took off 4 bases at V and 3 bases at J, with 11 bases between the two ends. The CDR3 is CASSPPLGYEQYF. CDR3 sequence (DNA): TGTGCCAGCAGCCCCCCCCTGGGCTACGAGCAGTACTTC.

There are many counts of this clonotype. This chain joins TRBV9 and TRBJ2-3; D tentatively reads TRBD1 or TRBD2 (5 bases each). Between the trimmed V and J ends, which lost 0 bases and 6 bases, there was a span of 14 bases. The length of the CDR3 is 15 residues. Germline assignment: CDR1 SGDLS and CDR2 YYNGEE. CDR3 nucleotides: TGTGCCAGCAGCGTAGTTCCCGGGGCGGCGGATACGCAGTATTTT. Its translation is CASSVVPGAADTQYF.

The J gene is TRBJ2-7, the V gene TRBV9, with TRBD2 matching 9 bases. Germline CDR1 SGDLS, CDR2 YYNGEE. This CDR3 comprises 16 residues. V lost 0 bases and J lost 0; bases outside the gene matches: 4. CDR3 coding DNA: TGTGCCAGCAGCGTAGGTGCTAGCGGGGCCTCCTACGAGCAGTACTTC. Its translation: CASSVGASGASYEQYF.

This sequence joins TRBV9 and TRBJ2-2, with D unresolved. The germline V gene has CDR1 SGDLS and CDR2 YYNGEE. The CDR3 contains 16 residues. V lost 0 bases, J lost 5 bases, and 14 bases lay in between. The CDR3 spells CASSVVNQERTGELFF. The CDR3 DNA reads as TGTGCCAGCAGCGTAGTGAATCAGGAAAGGACCGGGGAGCTGTTTTTT.

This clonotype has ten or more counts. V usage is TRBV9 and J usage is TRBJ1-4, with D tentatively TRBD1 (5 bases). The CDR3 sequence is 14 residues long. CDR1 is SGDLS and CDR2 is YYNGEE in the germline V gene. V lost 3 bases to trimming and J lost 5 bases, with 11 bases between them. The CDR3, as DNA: TGTGCCAGCAGCGCAGGGATTCAAAATGAAAAACTGTTTTTT. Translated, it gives CASSAGIQNEKLFF.

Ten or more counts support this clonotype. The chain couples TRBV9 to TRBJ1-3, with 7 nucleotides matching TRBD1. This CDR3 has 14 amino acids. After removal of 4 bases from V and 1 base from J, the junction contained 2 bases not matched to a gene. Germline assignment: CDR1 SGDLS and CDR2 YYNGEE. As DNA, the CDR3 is TGTGCCAGCAGCACGACAGGGTCTGGAAACACCATATATTTT. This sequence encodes CASSTTGSGNTIYF.

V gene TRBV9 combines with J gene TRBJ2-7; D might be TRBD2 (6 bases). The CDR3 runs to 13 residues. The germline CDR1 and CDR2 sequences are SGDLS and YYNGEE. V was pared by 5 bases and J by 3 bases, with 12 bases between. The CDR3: CASSPTAGYEQYF. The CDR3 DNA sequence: TGTGCCAGCAGTCCCACAGCGGGCTACGAGCAGTACTTC.

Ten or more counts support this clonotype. The CDR3 sequence is CASSPEGGNEQFF. CDR3 sequence (DNA): TGTGCCAGCAGTCCTGAAGGGGGTAATGAGCAGTTCTTC. The chain recombines TRBV9 with TRBJ2-1, with D maybe TRBD1 (6 bases). The germline gives CDR1 SGDLS, CDR2 YYNGEE. Trimming shortened V by 5 bases and J by 7 bases, and 13 bases separated the two germline ends. The CDR3 spans 13 residues. The whole variable domain, filled in from reference TRBV9 and TRBJ2-1, reads DSGVTQTPKHLITATGQRVTLRCSPRSGDLSVYWYQQSLDQGLQFLIQYYNGEERAKGNILERFSAQQFPDLHSELNLSSLELGDSALYFCASSPEGGNEQFFGPGTRLTVL.

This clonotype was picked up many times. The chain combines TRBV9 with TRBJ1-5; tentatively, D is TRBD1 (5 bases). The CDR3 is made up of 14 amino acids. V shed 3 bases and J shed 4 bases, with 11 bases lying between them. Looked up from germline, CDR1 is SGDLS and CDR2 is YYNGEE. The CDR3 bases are TGTGCCAGCAGCGATGGAGGGGTAAATCAGCCCCAGCATTTT. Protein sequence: CASSDGGVNQPQHF.

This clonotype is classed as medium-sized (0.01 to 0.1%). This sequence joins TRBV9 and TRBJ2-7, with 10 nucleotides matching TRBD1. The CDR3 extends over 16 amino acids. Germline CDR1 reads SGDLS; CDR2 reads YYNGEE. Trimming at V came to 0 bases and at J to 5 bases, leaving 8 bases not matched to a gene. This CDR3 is CASSVAPTGGYNEQYF. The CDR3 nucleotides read TGTGCCAGCAGCGTAGCCCCGACAGGGGGCTACAACGAGCAGTACTTC.

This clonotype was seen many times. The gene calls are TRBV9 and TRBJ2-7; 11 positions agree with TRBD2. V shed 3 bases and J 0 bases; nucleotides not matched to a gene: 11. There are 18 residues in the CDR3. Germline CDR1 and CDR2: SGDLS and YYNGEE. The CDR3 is CASSGAATSGAYSYEQYF. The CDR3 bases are TGTGCCAGCAGCGGTGCCGCGACTAGCGGGGCCTACTCCTACGAGCAGTACTTC. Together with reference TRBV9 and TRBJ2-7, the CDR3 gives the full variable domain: DSGVTQTPKHLITATGQRVTLRCSPRSGDLSVYWYQQSLDQGLQFLIQYYNGEERAKGNILERFSAQQFPDLHSELNLSSLELGDSALYFCASSGAATSGAYSYEQYFGPGTRLTVT.

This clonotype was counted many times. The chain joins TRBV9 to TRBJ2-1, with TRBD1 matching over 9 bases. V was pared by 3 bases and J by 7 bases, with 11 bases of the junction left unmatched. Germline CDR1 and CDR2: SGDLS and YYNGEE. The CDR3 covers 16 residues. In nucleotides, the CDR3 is TGTGCCAGCAGCGCTCCCGGGACAGGGATAAGGAATGAGCAGTTCTTC. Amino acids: CASSAPGTGIRNEQFF.

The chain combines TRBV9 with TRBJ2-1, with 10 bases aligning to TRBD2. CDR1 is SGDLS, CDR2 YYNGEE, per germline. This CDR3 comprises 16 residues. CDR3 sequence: CLSSVVASGSHNEQFF. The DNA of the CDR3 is TGTCTCAGCAGCGTTGTGGCTAGCGGGAGCCACAATGAGCAGTTCTTC.

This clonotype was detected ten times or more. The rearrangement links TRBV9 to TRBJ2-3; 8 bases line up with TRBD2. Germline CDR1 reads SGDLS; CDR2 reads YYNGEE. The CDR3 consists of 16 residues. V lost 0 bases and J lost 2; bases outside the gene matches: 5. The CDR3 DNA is TGTGCCAGCAGCGTAGTATCGGGGGGGGACACAGATACGCAGTATTTT. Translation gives CASSVVSGGDTDTQYF.

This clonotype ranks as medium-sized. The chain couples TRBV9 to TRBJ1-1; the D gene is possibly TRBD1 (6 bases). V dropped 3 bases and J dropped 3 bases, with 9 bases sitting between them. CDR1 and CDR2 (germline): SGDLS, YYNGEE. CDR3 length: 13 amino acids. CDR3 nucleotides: TGTGCCAGCAGCGCACAGGGACACACTGAAGCTTTCTTT. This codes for CASSAQGHTEAFF. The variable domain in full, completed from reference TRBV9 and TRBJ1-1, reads DSGVTQTPKHLITATGQRVTLRCSPRSGDLSVYWYQQSLDQGLQFLIQYYNGEERAKGNILERFSAQQFPDLHSELNLSSLELGDSALYFCASSAQGHTEAFFGQGTRLTVV.

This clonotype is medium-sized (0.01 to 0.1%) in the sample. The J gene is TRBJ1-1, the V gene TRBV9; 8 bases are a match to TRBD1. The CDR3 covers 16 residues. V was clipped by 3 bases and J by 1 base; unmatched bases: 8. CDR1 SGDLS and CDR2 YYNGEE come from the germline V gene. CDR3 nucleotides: TGTGCCAGCAGCGATCAGCCGACAGGGGAGAACACTGAAGCTTTCTTT. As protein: CASSDQPTGENTEAFF.

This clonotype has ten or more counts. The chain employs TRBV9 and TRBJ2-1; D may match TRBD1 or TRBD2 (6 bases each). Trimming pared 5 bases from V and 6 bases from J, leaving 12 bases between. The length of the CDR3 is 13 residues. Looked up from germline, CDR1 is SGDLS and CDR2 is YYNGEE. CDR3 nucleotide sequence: TGTGCCAGCAGTGGACCGGGGGCCAATGAGCAGTTCTTC. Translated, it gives CASSGPGANEQFF.

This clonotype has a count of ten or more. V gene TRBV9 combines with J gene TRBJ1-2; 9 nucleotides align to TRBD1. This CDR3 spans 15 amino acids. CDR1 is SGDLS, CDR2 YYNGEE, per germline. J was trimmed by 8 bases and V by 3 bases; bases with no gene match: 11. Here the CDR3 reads CASSAGQGTTHGYTF. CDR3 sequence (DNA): TGTGCCAGCAGCGCCGGACAGGGGACCACACACGGCTACACCTTC.

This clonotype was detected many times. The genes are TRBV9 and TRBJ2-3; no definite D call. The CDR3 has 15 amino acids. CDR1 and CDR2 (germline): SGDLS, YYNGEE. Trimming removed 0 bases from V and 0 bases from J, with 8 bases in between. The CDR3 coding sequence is TGTGCCAGCAGCGTAGCTGGGGTGAGCACAGATACGCAGTATTTT. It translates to CASSVAGVSTDTQYF.

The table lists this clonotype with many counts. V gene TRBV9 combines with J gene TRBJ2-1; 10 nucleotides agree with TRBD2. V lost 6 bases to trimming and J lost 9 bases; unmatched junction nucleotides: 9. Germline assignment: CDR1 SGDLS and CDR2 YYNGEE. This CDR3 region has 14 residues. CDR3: CASNPLAGAAEQFF. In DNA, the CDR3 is TGTGCCAGCAACCCTCTAGCGGGGGCGGCTGAGCAGTTCTTC. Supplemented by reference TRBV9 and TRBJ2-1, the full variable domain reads DSGVTQTPKHLITATGQRVTLRCSPRSGDLSVYWYQQSLDQGLQFLIQYYNGEERAKGNILERFSAQQFPDLHSELNLSSLELGDSALYFCASNPLAGAAEQFFGPGTRLTVL.

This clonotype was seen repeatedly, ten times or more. The CDR3 sequence is CASSPRSTRQAAYTGELFF. For the CDR3, the DNA is TGTGCCAGCAGCCCTCGTAGTACCCGACAGGCGGCGTACACCGGGGAGCTGTTTTTT. The genes are TRBV9 and TRBJ2-2; perhaps TRBD1 as D (6 bases). CDR1 is SGDLS, CDR2 YYNGEE, per germline. Trimming took off 4 bases at V and 3 bases at J, with 25 bases between the two ends. The CDR3 has 19 residues.

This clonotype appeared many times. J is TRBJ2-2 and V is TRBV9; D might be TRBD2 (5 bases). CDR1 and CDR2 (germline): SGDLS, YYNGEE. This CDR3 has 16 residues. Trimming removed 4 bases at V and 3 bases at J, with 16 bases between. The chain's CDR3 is CASSPQTGMDTGELFF. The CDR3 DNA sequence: TGTGCCAGCAGCCCCCAGACGGGGATGGACACCGGGGAGCTGTTTTTT.

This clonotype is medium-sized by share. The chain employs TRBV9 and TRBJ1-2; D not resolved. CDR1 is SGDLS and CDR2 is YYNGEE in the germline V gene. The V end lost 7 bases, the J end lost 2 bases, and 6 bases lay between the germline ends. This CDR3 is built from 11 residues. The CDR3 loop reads CASEVNYGYTF. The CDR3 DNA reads TGTGCCAGCGAGGTCAACTATGGCTACACCTTC.